This T cell receptor beta chain was captured by sequencing in a study of response to subunit inactivated influenza vaccine. Germline assignment: CDR1 SGHTA and CDR2 FQGNSA. V was pared by 1 base and J by 2 bases, with 6 bases of the junction left unmatched. The length of the CDR3 is 17 residues. TCRdb recomputed calls from the RT-PCR reads with MiXCR, one row per CDR3 protein. The sample includes 500,000 to 550,000 distinct CDR3 sequences, about 8% seen only once; the top ten take over 10%. Overall study results and limits: The authors suggested that few new T cells are recruited per seasonal influenza vaccination.

Comments on this clonotype: Antigen: not known.

The chain couples TRBV7-2 to TRBJ2-3, with TRBD2 matching over 10 bases. The clonotype comes from a man between 50 and 69 years old who received an inactivated influenza vaccine. Sequences were derived from PBMCs from blood, sampled 23 months after vaccination. The CDR3, as DNA: TGTGCCAGCAGCTTAGGGGGGACTAGCGTGAACACAGATACGCAGTATTTT. This codes for CASSLGGTSVNTDTQYF.